The 22 T cell receptor beta chains given below trace back to one sample, sequenced in a study of identical twins. TCRdb reanalysed the 5' RACE reads using MiXCR and keeps one entry per CDR3 protein. The table records under 900,000 distinct CDR3 sequences, about 12% of them present only once. These records were also assigned to another study, of yellow fever vaccine responses in identical twins.

The sequencing input was PBMCs. The receptors were gathered from a woman aged 18-29 years in good health.

This clonotype was counted a few times. The CDR3 bases are TGTGCCAGCAGCCAAGAGTCCACAGCCTACAATGAGCAGTTCTTC. This sequence encodes CASSQESTAYNEQFF. The rearrangement joins TRBV4-2 to TRBJ2-1; D is ambiguous. CDR3 length: 15 residues. The germline gives CDR1 LGHNA, CDR2 YNFKEQ. Deletions cut 0 bases from V and 2 bases from J, with 8 bases between.

This clonotype was counted between two and nine times. The gene calls are TRBV12-3 or TRBV12-4 and TRBJ1-4, with D perhaps matching TRBD1 (6 bases). V shed 3 bases and J shed 8 bases, with 13 bases lying between them. The CDR3 totals 14 residues. As DNA, the CDR3 is TGTGCCAGCAGTTTTACAGGGCCCACGGAAAAACTGTTTTTT. Translated: CASSFTGPTEKLFF.

This clonotype was detected only a few times. The V call is TRBV21-1, the J call TRBJ2-7; the table's TRBD1 call for D was not verified on the DNA. TRBV21-1 is annotated as a pseudogene. The CDR3 sequence is 20 residues long. DNA for the CDR3: TGTGCCAGCACCAAGTTTTCCGGGACAGGGACCTCAACCCTATCCTACGAGCAGTACGTC. This gives the protein CASTKFSGTGTSTLSYEQYV.

The gene calls are TRBV12-3 or TRBV12-4 and TRBJ2-5; possible D gene TRBD2, 6 bases. This CDR3 contains 15 residues. Trimming shortened V by 6 bases and J by 2 bases, and 16 bases separated the two germline ends. The CDR3 sequence is CASSSPGGSQETQYF. CDR3 DNA sequence: TGTGCCAGCAGCTCCCCCGGGGGATCTCAAGAGACCCAGTACTTC.

CDR3: CASARGGRAAEEQYF. The CDR3, as DNA: TGTGCCAGCGCTCGGGGTGGGAGGGCCGCGGAAGAGCAGTACTTC. The chain is built from TRBV28 and TRBJ2-7, with 7 bases that match TRBD2. The CDR3 covers 15 residues. V dropped 8 bases and J dropped 7; count of bases not matched to a gene: 17. CDR1 and CDR2 from the germline V gene are MDHEN and SYDVKM.

At least ten counts were recorded for this clonotype. This rearrangement joins TRBV5-1 to TRBJ1-4; TRBD1 matches at 7 bases. The germline V gene has CDR1 SGHRS and CDR2 YFSETQ. J gave up 5 bases and V 4 bases, and 8 bases lay outside the gene matches. This CDR3 spans 15 amino acids. CDR3 region: CASSHRGQINEKLFF. As DNA, the CDR3 is TGCGCCAGCAGCCACCGGGGACAGATAAATGAAAAACTGTTTTTT.

This clonotype showed up many times. The V gene is TRBV12-3 or TRBV12-4, the J gene TRBJ2-7; D not resolved. V shed 5 bases and J shed 4 bases, with 6 bases lying between them. This CDR3 is built from 11 residues. Written as DNA, the CDR3 is TGTGCCAGCAGTGCCTTGTACGAGCAGTACTTC. Translated, it gives CASSALYEQYF.

This clonotype was seen only a few times. The genes are TRBV7-8 and TRBJ2-5, with TRBD1 identical over 7 bases. Trimming at V came to 5 bases and at J to 5 bases, leaving 11 bases not matched to a gene. This CDR3 spans 15 amino acids. The germline V gene has CDR1 SGHVS and CDR2 FQNEAQ. The CDR3 loop reads CASSPPQGVGETQYF. The CDR3 DNA reads as TGTGCCAGCAGCCCACCCCAGGGGGTTGGGGAGACCCAGTACTTC.

The rearrangement joins TRBV5-1 to TRBJ2-3, with a weak D call TRBD2 (6 bases). Trimming removed 3 bases at V and 10 bases at J, with 21 bases between. Germline V gene lookup returns CDR1 SGHRS and CDR2 YFSETQ. The CDR3 contains 15 residues. The CDR3 spells CASSSLAEGAHPQYF. CDR3 nucleotides: TGCGCCAGCAGCTCTTTAGCGGAAGGGGCTCATCCGCAGTATTTT.

Only a few counts were recorded for this clonotype. The rearrangement joins TRBV11-2 to TRBJ2-5, with 12 bases that match TRBD1. V was clipped by 5 bases and J by 2 bases; unmatched bases: 12. This CDR3 comprises 18 residues. Germline V gives CDR1 SGHAT, CDR2 FQNNGV. This CDR3 reads CASSHGLRDRGRQETQYF. The CDR3 coding sequence is TGTGCCAGCAGCCACGGCCTCCGGGACAGGGGGCGTCAAGAGACCCAGTACTTC.

The rearrangement joins TRBV5-1 to TRBJ2-1, with D perhaps matching TRBD2 (7 bases). Germline loops: CDR1 SGHRS, CDR2 YFSETQ. This CDR3 is 15 amino acids long. V was cut by 4 bases and J by 7 bases, with 18 bases left in between. The CDR3 region has the DNA TGCGCCAGCAGCCCGGGGGGCGCGGTGGGTAATGAGCAGTTCTTC. It encodes CASSPGGAVGNEQFF.

In its sample, this clonotype was seen a few times. The chain recombines TRBV5-1 with TRBJ2-5; the D is unclear. Germline CDR1 and CDR2: SGHRS and YFSETQ. This CDR3 contains 14 residues. V was pared by 6 bases and J by 5 bases, with 17 bases between. CDR3 nucleotide sequence: TGCGCCAGCACGCCGGCAATAGCTGGGGAGACCCAGTACTTC. This gives the protein CASTPAIAGETQYF.

This clonotype has only a few counts. The chain has TRBV10-3 and TRBJ2-1; tentative D call: TRBD2 (7 bases). The CDR3 loop spans 15 amino acids. Trimming left V 6 bases short and J 8 bases short, with 20 bases between. Germline CDR1 is ENHRY and CDR2 is SYGVKD. The CDR3 sequence is CAISKGGGNMDEQFF. In DNA form, the CDR3 reads TGTGCCATCAGCAAGGGGGGGGGCAATATGGATGAGCAGTTCTTC.

This clonotype was detected a few times. V and J are TRBV4-2 and TRBJ2-2; no clear D gene. The germline CDR1 and CDR2 sequences are LGHNA and YNFKEQ. This CDR3 is built from 17 residues. V was cut by 1 base and J by 6 bases, with 18 bases left in between. This CDR3 reads CASSQGPLVVSAGELFF. CDR3 sequence (DNA): TGTGCCAGCAGCCAAGGTCCATTAGTAGTTTCCGCCGGGGAGCTGTTTTTT.

The chain carries TRBV3-1 and TRBJ2-2; possible D gene TRBD2, 5 bases. V was trimmed by 5 bases and J by 7 bases, leaving 8 bases between them. The CDR3 covers 12 residues. The germline gives CDR1 LGHDT, CDR2 YNNKEL (reference sequence). DNA of the CDR3: TGTGCCAGCAGCGAAGGGAGCGGGGAGCTGTTTTTT. It specifies CASSEGSGELFF.

CDR3 loop: CASSLNRNEQFF. In nucleotides, the CDR3 is TGTGCCAGCAGCTTAAACAGGAATGAGCAGTTCTTC. The gene calls are TRBV7-8 and TRBJ2-1; maybe TRBD1 (5 bases). With 2 bases removed from V and 7 bases from J, the gap between germline ends came to 6 bases. In germline, CDR1 is SGHVS, CDR2 FQNEAQ. The CDR3 spans 12 residues.

This clonotype was observed at least ten times. V gene TRBV27 combines with J gene TRBJ2-3; 7 bases line up with TRBD1. Germline V CDR1 and CDR2: MNHEY, SMNVEV (reference sequence). Trimming at V came to 5 bases and at J to 0 bases, leaving 5 bases not matched to a gene. The CDR3 runs 15 residues. Here the CDR3 reads CASSLPGQSTDTQYF. CDR3 coding DNA: TGTGCCAGCAGTCTGCCGGGACAGAGCACAGATACGCAGTATTTT.

The rearrangement joins TRBV27 to TRBJ2-2; D ambiguous. This CDR3 spans 16 amino acids. Between the trimmed V and J ends, which lost 3 bases and 2 bases, there was a span of 13 bases. Germline-derived CDR1 and CDR2 are MNHEY and SMNVEV (reference sequence). CDR3 region: CASSFFVNGNTGELFF. CDR3 DNA sequence: TGTGCCAGCAGTTTTTTCGTAAATGGAAACACCGGGGAGCTGTTTTTT.

This chain joins TRBV3-1 and TRBJ2-2, with a possible D match to TRBD1 (5 bases). The V end lost 2 bases, the J end lost 7 bases, and 14 bases lay between the germline ends. Germline CDR1 is LGHDT and CDR2 is YNNKEL (reference sequence). This CDR3 contains 15 residues. In DNA, the CDR3 is TGTGCCAGCAGCCAATCCAGGGATTACGTCGGGGAGCTGTTTTTT. As protein: CASSQSRDYVGELFF.

The chain couples TRBV27 to TRBJ2-5; 12 bases fit TRBD2. V shed 6 bases and J 5 bases; nucleotides not matched to a gene: 7. The CDR3 spans 15 residues. Germline values: CDR1 MNHEY, CDR2 SMNVEV (reference sequence). The CDR3 reads CASRASGRGWETQYF. The CDR3 DNA reads as TGTGCCAGCAGAGCTAGCGGGAGGGGGTGGGAGACCCAGTACTTC.

V and J are TRBV7-6 and TRBJ2-5; D perhaps matches TRBD2 (6 bases). V was shortened by 1 base and J by 5 bases, with 17 bases between the two germline ends. This CDR3 region has 16 residues. The germline gives CDR1 SGHVS, CDR2 FNYEAQ. DNA of the CDR3: TGTGCCAGCAGCTTAGAGGTGGGGGGTCCTTCCGAGACCCAGTACTTC. Translation gives CASSLEVGGPSETQYF. The variable domain in full, completed from reference TRBV7-6 and TRBJ2-5, reads GAGVSQSPRYKVTKRGQDVALRCDPISGHVSLYWYRQALGQGPEFLTYFNYEAQQDKSGLPNDRFSAERPEGSISTLTIQRTEQRDSAMYRCASSLEVGGPSETQYFGPGTRLLVL.

The chain is built from TRBV11-2 and TRBJ2-2, with 15 positions matching TRBD2. CDR1 is SGHAT, CDR2 FQNNGV, per germline. V shed 5 bases and J 2 bases; nucleotides not matched to a gene: 12. CDR3 size: 20 residues. CDR3 coding DNA: TGTGCCAGCAGCCCCACACTGGGACTAGCGGGAGGAGCCAACACCGGGGAGCTGTTTTTT. As protein: CASSPTLGLAGGANTGELFF.